This entry lists 12 T cell receptor beta chains sequenced from one sample in a study of blood T cells in healthy people across ages. A second about 7 to 12 cycle PCR used barcoded and J-beta primers. Each CDR3 protein is one row after TCRdb ran MiXCR on the 5' RACE reads. The top ten hold roughly 24% of the sample, which has 780,000 or so distinct CDR3 sequences, about 56% seen once. The sequenced sample consisted of blood. These receptors were taken from a middle-aged man in good health.

This chain joins TRBV7-7 and TRBJ1-5; the match to TRBD1 covers 10 bases. CDR1 is SSHAT and CDR2 is FNYEAQ in the germline V gene (reference sequence). The CDR3 covers 14 residues. Trimming took 4 bases from V and 7 from J; bases not matched to a gene: 4. CDR3 loop: CASSSGQGEQPQHF. The DNA of the CDR3 is TGTGCCAGCAGCTCTGGACAGGGGGAACAGCCCCAGCATTTT.

The sample holds one count of this clonotype. This rearrangement joins TRBV6-5 to TRBJ1-5; no firm D call. Germline lookup yields CDR1 MNHEY and CDR2 SVGAGI. This CDR3 is 15 amino acids long. Deletions cut 0 bases from V and 2 bases from J, with 8 bases between. CDR3 protein: CASSYSGSRNQPQHF. The CDR3 nucleotides read TGTGCCAGCAGTTACTCGGGCAGTCGCAATCAGCCCCAGCATTTT.

This chain connects TRBV6-2 or TRBV6-3 to TRBJ1-2, with D unclear. Germline V lookup: CDR1 MNHEY, CDR2 SVGEGT. The CDR3 contains 16 residues. Trimming took 4 bases from V and 3 from J, leaving 18 bases between them. The CDR3 bases are TGTGCCAGCAGTTCGAAAATCATGACACGCGACTATGGCTACACCTTC. The encoded protein is CASSSKIMTRDYGYTF.

This clonotype showed up just once. The chain has TRBV6-1 and TRBJ2-6; no reliable D call. This CDR3 has 15 amino acids. The V end was cut by 6 bases, the J end by 0 bases, with 9 bases between. Germline V gene data show CDR1 as MNHNS and CDR2 as SASEGT. CDR3 nucleotides: TGTGCCAGCAGCTCCGGTGCCTCTGGGGCCAACGTCCTGACTTTC. Translation: CASSSGASGANVLTF.

The chain carries TRBV3-1 and TRBJ2-5; unclear D gene. In germline, CDR1 is LGHDT, CDR2 YNNKEL (reference sequence). CDR3 length: 13 amino acids. V dropped 1 base and J dropped 5 bases, with 8 bases sitting between them. CDR3: CASSQGSPETQYF. CDR3 bases: TGTGCCAGCAGCCAAGGTAGCCCGGAGACCCAGTACTTC.

The rearrangement joins TRBV24-1 to TRBJ2-1, with TRBD2 matching over 15 bases. This CDR3 region has 22 residues. V lost 0 bases and J lost 9; bases outside the gene matches: 20. The germline CDR1 and CDR2 sequences are KGHDR and SFDVKD. The DNA of the CDR3 is TGTGCCACCAGTGATTTGGGGAGCCCGAAGAGGACTAGCGGGAGGGCTTCCGGTGAGCAGTTCTTC. Translation gives CATSDLGSPKRTSGRASGEQFF.

J is TRBJ2-5 and V is TRBV2, with 10 bases aligning to TRBD2. V was pared by 7 bases and J by 4 bases, with 6 bases of the junction left unmatched. The germline CDR1 and CDR2 sequences are SNHLY and FYNNEI. CDR3 length: 14 residues. The chain's CDR3 is CASTSGRVGETQYF. The CDR3 DNA reads as TGTGCCAGCACGAGCGGGAGGGTCGGAGAGACCCAGTACTTC.

V usage is TRBV6-5 and J usage is TRBJ2-1; 7 bases fit TRBD2. Germline CDR1 reads MNHEY; CDR2 reads SVGAGI. V shed 4 bases, J shed 10 bases, and the junction held 7 bases outside the gene matches. The CDR3 has 13 amino acids. CDR3: CASSSTLAQEQFF. CDR3 coding DNA: TGTGCCAGCAGTTCAACACTAGCGCAGGAGCAGTTCTTC.

The V gene is TRBV29-1, the J gene TRBJ2-3; D is undetermined. This CDR3 is built from 11 residues. Looked up from germline, CDR1 is SQVTM and CDR2 is ANQGSEA. V lost 3 bases and J lost 5, with 6 bases in between. CDR3 in DNA: TGCAGCGTTGAGTTAGTAGATACGCAGTATTTT. Translating it yields CSVELVDTQYF.

As concerns this clonotype: A much bigger clone sits one base away, suggesting this may be a read error. This chain links TRBV20-1 with TRBJ2-5; TRBD2 agrees at 15 bases. The J call could be wrong; TRBJ2-1 is a better fit for the DNA end. Germline V lookup: CDR1 DFQATT, CDR2 SNEGSKA (reference sequence). The CDR3 consists of 18 residues. The CDR3 protein is CSATNPPGTSGGQETQFF. As DNA, the CDR3 is TGCAGTGCGACCAACCCGCCCGGGACTAGCGGGGGGCAAGAGACCCAGTTCTTC.

This clonotype was detected ten times or more. The rearrangement joins TRBV29-1 to TRBJ1-1, with D possibly being TRBD1 (6 bases). Germline V CDR1 and CDR2: SQVTM, ANQGSEA. V was shortened by 0 bases and J by 3 bases, with 17 bases between the two germline ends. The length of the CDR3 is 16 residues. CDR3 nucleotide sequence: TGCAGCGTTGAAGATACAGGGTCCCTCTCTTACACTGAAGCTTTCTTT. Translated, it gives CSVEDTGSLSYTEAFF.

The rearrangement uses TRBV9 and TRBJ2-3; possibly TRBD1 or TRBD2 for D (5 bases each). The germline V gene encodes CDR1 SGDLS and CDR2 YYNGEE. The V and J ends lost 2 bases and 6 bases respectively, with 16 bases between them. This CDR3 spans 15 amino acids. The CDR3 DNA sequence: TGTGCCAGCAGCGTCCGGGACGCTGATAGGGATACGCAGTATTTT. Translated, it gives CASSVRDADRDTQYF.